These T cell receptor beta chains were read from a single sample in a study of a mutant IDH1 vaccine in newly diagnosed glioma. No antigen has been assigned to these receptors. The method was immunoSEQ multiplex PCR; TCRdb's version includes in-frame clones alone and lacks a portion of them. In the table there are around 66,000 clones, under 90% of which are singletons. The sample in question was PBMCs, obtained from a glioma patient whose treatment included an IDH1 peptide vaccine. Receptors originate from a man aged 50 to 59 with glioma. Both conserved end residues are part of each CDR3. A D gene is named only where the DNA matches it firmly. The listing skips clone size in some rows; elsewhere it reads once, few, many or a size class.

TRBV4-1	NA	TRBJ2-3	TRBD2	TGCGCCAGCAGCTACACTAGCGGGGTCACAGATACGCAGTATTTT	CASSYTSGVTDTQYF
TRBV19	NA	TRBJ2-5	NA	TGTGCCAGTAGTCTGGACCGGGCAGAGACCCAGTACTTC	CASSLDRAETQYF
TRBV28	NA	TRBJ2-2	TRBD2	TGTGCCAGCAGGGGACTAGCGGGAACCGGGGAGCTGTTTTTT	CASRGLAGTGELFF
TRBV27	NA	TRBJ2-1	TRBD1	TGTGCCAGCAGCGGGGGACAGGACAATGAGCAGTTCTTC	CASSGGQDNEQFF
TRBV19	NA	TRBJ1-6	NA	TGTGCCAGTAGTATTTCGTGGGATTCACCCCTCCACTTT	CASSISWDSPLHF
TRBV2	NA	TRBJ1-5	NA	TGTGCCAGCAGGTTGGGGATCAGCAATCAGCCCCAGCATTTT	CASRLGISNQPQHF
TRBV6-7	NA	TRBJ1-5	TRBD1	TGTGCCAGCCGGGAAGAGGCGTCGCAACCGAAGATTCTTGTGGGGACAGGGCGCAATCAGCCCCAGCATTTT	CASREEASQPKILVGTGRNQPQHF
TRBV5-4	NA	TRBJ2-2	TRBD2	TGTGCCAGCAGCTCGGGGGGGCCGGGCGGGGAGCTGTTTTTT	CASSSGGPGGELFF
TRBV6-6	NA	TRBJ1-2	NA	TGTGCCAGCAGAGTAGGTCAGAGCAAATATGGCTACACCTTC	CASRVGQSKYGYTF
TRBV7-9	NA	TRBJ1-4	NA	TGTGCCAGCAGCCTGGGGGGCGCTAATGAAAAACTGTTTTTT	CASSLGGANEKLFF
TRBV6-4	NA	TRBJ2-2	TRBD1	TGTGCCAGCAGTGAAATACAGGGGGCGAACACCGGGGAGCTGTTTTTT	CASSEIQGANTGELFF
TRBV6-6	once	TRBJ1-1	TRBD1	TGTGCCAGCACCGACAGGGGAGTCACTGAAGCTTTCTTT	CASTDRGVTEAFF
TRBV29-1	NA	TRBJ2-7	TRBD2	TGCAGCGTTGTGGGCGGGAGCTCCTACGAGCAGTACTTC	CSVVGGSSYEQYF
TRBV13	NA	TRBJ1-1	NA	TGTGCCAGCAGACGGCGGACAGCCTCAGTTGGGAACACTGAAGCTTTCTTT	CASRRRTASVGNTEAFF
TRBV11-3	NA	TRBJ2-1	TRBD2	TGTGCCAGCAGCTCCTACGGGACTAGTATCAATGAGCAGTTCTTC	CASSSYGTSINEQFF
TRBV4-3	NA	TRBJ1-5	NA	TGCGCCAGCAGCCAAGATTCCTACTCCCCGGCCCAGCATTTT	CASSQDSYSPAQHF
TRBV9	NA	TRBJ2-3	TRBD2	TGTGCCAGCAGCGTAGGAAGGTCGGCTAGCGGGGCCTTCACAGATACGCAGTATTTT	CASSVGRSASGAFTDTQYF
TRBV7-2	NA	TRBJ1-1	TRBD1	TGTGCCAGCAGCCGGGACAGCCTCCAACGGTACACTGAAGCTTTCTTT	CASSRDSLQRYTEAFF
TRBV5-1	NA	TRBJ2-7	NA	TGCGCCAGCAGCCGCTTGACAAACCCGTCCGAGCAGTACTTC	CASSRLTNPSEQYF
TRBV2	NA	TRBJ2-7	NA	TGTGCCAGCAGCGAAGGGCGGGACCGCTCCTACGAGCAGTACTTC	CASSEGRDRSYEQYF
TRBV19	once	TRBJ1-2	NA	TGTGCCAGTAGTAGCACAGGGTGGAACTATGGCTACACCTTC	CASSSTGWNYGYTF
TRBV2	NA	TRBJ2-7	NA	TGTGCCAGCAGGGACTCCTCCTCCTACGAGCAGTACTTC	CASRDSSSYEQYF
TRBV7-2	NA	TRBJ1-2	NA	TGTGCCAGCAGCACGCAGGGGTATGGCTACACCTTC	CASSTQGYGYTF
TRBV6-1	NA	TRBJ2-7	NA	TGTGCCAGCAGTACAGGGCTCTCCTACGAGCAGTACTTC	CASSTGLSYEQYF
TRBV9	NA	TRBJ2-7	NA	TGTGCCAGCAGCGTAGACGGGCTGGAGCAGTACTTC	CASSVDGLEQYF
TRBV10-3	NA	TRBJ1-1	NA	TGTGCCATCAGTGAACCCCGCACTGAAGCTTTCTTT	CAISEPRTEAFF
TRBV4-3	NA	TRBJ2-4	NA	TGCGCCAGCAGCCAAGGAGCGGGCAGAAAAAACATTCAGTACTTC	CASSQGAGRKNIQYF
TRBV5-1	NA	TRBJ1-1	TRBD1	TGCGCCAGCAAACAGGGGGGTACTGAAGCTTTCTTT	CASKQGGTEAFF
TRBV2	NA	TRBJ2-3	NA	TGTGCCAGCAGTGAACTTTCGGATACGCAGTATTTT	CASSELSDTQYF
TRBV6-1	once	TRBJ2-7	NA	TGTGCCAGCACCGTTACACAGGGTCCTTACGAGCAGTACTTC	CASTVTQGPYEQYF
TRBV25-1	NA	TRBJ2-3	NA	TGTGCCAGCAGGTCATTTTCAGATACGCAGTATTTT	CASRSFSDTQYF
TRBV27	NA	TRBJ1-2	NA	TGTGCCAGCAGTTTAACAGGTTTTGCTAACTATGGCTACACCTTC	CASSLTGFANYGYTF
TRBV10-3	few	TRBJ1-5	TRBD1	TGTGCCATCAGTGAGTCGTATCAGGGGGAGGGTCAGCCCCAGCATTTT	CAISESYQGEGQPQHF
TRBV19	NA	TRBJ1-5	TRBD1	TGTGCCAGTATGGGGGACAGGCTATCTAGTCAGCCCCAGCATTTT	CASMGDRLSSQPQHF
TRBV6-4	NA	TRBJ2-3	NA	TGTGCCAGCAGTGACGGGGGAGCCACAGATACGCAGTATTTT	CASSDGGATDTQYF
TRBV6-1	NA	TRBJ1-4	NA	TGTGCCAGCAGGGTTCGTCGGGGGGGTGAAAAACTGTTTTTT	CASRVRRGGEKLFF
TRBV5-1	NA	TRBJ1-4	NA	TGCGCCAGCAGCTTAGGGGACCCAAATGAAAAACTGTTTTTT	CASSLGDPNEKLFF
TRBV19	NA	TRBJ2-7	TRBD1	TGTGCCAGTAGTCCCACCGGGACAGGGGGCCACGAGCAGTACTTC	CASSPTGTGGHEQYF
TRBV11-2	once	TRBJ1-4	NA	TGTGCCAGCAGCCCCACTCTAGCAACTAATGAAAAACTGTTTTTT	CASSPTLATNEKLFF
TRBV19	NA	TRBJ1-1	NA	TGTGCCAGTAGTATAAGTAGGGGGAAGGAAGCTTTCTTT	CASSISRGKEAFF
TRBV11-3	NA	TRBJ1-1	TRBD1	TGTGCCAGCAGCACCGGGACAGGGGTTTCGGCTTTCTTT	CASSTGTGVSAFF